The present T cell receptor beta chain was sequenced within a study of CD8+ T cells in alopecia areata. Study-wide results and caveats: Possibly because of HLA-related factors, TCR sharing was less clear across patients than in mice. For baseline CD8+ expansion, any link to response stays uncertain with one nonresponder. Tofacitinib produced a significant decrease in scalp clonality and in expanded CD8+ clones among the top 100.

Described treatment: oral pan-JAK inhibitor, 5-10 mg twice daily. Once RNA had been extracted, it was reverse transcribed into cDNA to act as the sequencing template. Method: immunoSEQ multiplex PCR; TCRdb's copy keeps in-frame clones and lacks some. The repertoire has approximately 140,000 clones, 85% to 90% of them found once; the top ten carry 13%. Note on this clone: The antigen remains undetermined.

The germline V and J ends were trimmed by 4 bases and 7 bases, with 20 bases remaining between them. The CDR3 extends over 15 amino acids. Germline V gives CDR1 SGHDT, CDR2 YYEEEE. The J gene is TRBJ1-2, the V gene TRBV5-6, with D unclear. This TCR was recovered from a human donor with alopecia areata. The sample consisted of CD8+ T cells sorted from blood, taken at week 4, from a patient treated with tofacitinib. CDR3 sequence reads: CASSPQVSGIRGYTF. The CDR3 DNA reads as TGTGCCAGCAGCCCCCAGGTATCAGGAATTCGTGGCTACACCTTC.